The 4 T cell receptor beta chains below were found in one sample sequenced in a study of blood T cell repertoires in COVID-19. Clones were read by immunoSEQ multiplex PCR, and TCRdb kept only the in-frame ones, dropping some. The sample records about 270,000 clones, around 86% being singletons. Sequences were obtained from peripheral blood. The source of these receptors is a man aged 35-49 years with active or convalescent COVID-19.

The chain has TRBV4-1 and TRBJ1-2; D gene ambiguous. V lost 1 base and J lost 1, with 10 bases in between. The length of the CDR3 is 15 residues. The germline V gene has CDR1 MGHRA and CDR2 YSYEKL. Here the CDR3 DNA reads TGCGCCAGCAGCCAAGTCATTCGGGGTAACTATGGCTACACCTTC. It codes for CASSQVIRGNYGYTF.

The rearrangement uses TRBV3-1 (or the pseudogene TRBV3-2) and TRBJ2-3; 10 nucleotides line up with TRBD2. This CDR3 comprises 14 residues. CDR1 is LGHDT, CDR2 YNNKEL, per germline (reference sequence). Germline trimming cut 6 bases from V and 7 bases from J; bases unmatched to any gene: 7. CDR3 region: CASSTSGKGNTQYF. As DNA, the CDR3 is TGTGCCAGCAGTACTAGCGGGAAGGGGAATACGCAGTATTTT.

The chain couples TRBV23-1 to TRBJ2-7; D is possibly TRBD1 (5 bases). TRBV23-1 is assigned to the ORF class and has an uncertain function. This CDR3 has 17 residues. V lost 0 bases to trimming and J lost 6 bases, with 21 bases between them. DNA of the CDR3: TGCGCCAGCAGTCAATCTTGGGCGCGCAGGGATGCGAGCGAGCAGTACTTC. Amino acid sequence: CASSQSWARRDASEQYF.

This chain uses TRBV7-2 with TRBJ2-1, with D perhaps TRBD1 (5 bases). Trimming shortened V by 1 base and J by 2 bases, and 12 bases separated the two germline ends. Looked up from germline, CDR1 is SGHTA and CDR2 is FQGNSA. The CDR3 extends over 16 amino acids. CDR3 loop: CASSLGGSLPYNEQFF. CDR3 coding DNA: TGTGCCAGCAGCTTAGGGGGCAGTCTTCCCTACAATGAGCAGTTCTTC.